Each of the 15 T cell receptor beta chains below was sequenced from the same sample in a study of T-cell memory formation after mild COVID-19. One entry per CDR3 protein results from TCRdb running MiXCR on the 5' RACE reads. Of roughly 410,000 distinct CDR3 sequences listed, around 24% are singletons. The sequencing input was PBMCs or a T cell subset sorted from them (not recorded which). Source of these receptors: an adult woman who had mild COVID-19 (a few samples of this study predate the infection). Cell type and time point are not known.

The V and J genes are TRBV7-9 and TRBJ2-3, with 10 bases lining up with TRBD2. Germline V lookup: CDR1 SEHNR, CDR2 FQNEAQ (reference sequence). V trimming: 5 bases; J trimming: 5 bases; junction bases outside the gene matches: 7. This CDR3 has 15 amino acids. CDR3 sequence (DNA): TGTGCCAGCAGCGGTAGCGGGGGGACCCAAGATACGCAGTATTTT. Translating it yields CASSGSGGTQDTQYF.

This clonotype occurred once. V usage is TRBV29-1 and J usage is TRBJ1-1; D ambiguous. Germline CDR1 is SQVTM and CDR2 is ANQGSEA. CDR3 size: 11 residues. Trimming left V 6 bases short and J 6 bases short, with 11 bases between. CDR3 bases: TGCAGCGTCAGATCCGAGGCTGAAGCTTTCTTT. This gives the protein CSVRSEAEAFF. The full variable domain, with the rest looked up from reference TRBV29-1 and TRBJ1-1, is SAVISQKPSRDICQRGTSLTIQCQVDSQVTMMFWYRQQPGQSLTLIATANQGSEATYESGFVIDKFPISRPNLTFSTLTVSNMSPEDSSIYLCSVRSEAEAFFGQGTRLTVV.

The chain carries TRBV27 and TRBJ2-7; TRBD1 matches 9 bases. The germline CDR1 and CDR2 sequences are MNHEY and SMNVEV (reference sequence). V was pared by 9 bases and J by 4 bases, with 4 bases of the junction left unmatched. This CDR3 is built from 12 residues. Written as DNA, the CDR3 is TGTGCCAGGGACAGGGGTAGGTACGAGCAGTACTTC. It codes for CARDRGRYEQYF.

Turning to this clonotype: One end of the junction fails to match germline, which may point to a read error. The chain combines TRBV6-6 with TRBJ1-2; D is unclear. The CDR3 covers 13 residues. From germline, CDR1 is MNHNY and CDR2 SVGAGI (reference sequence). Written as DNA, the CDR3 is TGTGCCAGCAGTACAAGGGCAGTGGTAGTTCTCTCCTTC. Translation gives CASSTRAVVVLSF.

A few counts support this clonotype. The chain uses TRBV19 and TRBJ2-1; the match to TRBD2 covers 7 bases. V gave up 3 bases and J gave up 7 bases; unmatched junction bases: 15. The V gene's germline CDR1 is LNHDA and CDR2 SQIVND (reference sequence). The CDR3 contains 17 residues. CDR3 DNA: TGTGCCAGTAGTATGGGTCGCGGGGGAGGACTTCTGAATGAGCAGTTCTTC. It yields the protein CASSMGRGGGLLNEQFF. Supplemented by reference TRBV19 and TRBJ2-1, the full variable domain reads DGGITQSPKYLFRKEGQNVTLSCEQNLNHDAMYWYRQDPGQGLRLIYYSQIVNDFQKGDIAEGYSVSREKKESFPLTVTSAQKNPTAFYLCASSMGRGGGLLNEQFFGPGTRLTVL.

DNA of the CDR3: TGTGCCAGCAGCCAATGGGCGGACTCCTACAATGAGCAGTTCTTC. This codes for CASSQWADSYNEQFF. The V call is TRBV16, the J call TRBJ2-1; D unresolved. This CDR3 has 15 amino acids. CDR1 and CDR2 (germline): KGHSY, FQNENV. Between the trimmed V and J ends, which lost 1 base and 0 bases, there was a span of 7 bases.

This rearrangement joins TRBV7-3 to TRBJ2-2, with 8 bases matching TRBD1. Germline loops: CDR1 SGHTA, CDR2 FQGTGA. Germline trimming cut 5 bases from V and 2 bases from J; bases unmatched to any gene: 4. The CDR3 has 15 residues. This CDR3 is CASSPQGGNTGELFF. The CDR3 coding sequence is TGTGCCAGCAGCCCACAGGGGGGTAACACCGGGGAGCTGTTTTTT.

V usage is TRBV19 and J usage is TRBJ1-2; weak D call: TRBD1 (5 bases). Trimming removed 7 bases at V and 1 base at J, with 16 bases between. The CDR3 has 15 amino acids. The V gene's germline CDR1 is LNHDA and CDR2 SQIVND (reference sequence). The CDR3 sequence is CASTRGARVNYGYTF. CDR3 in DNA: TGTGCCAGTACCCGAGGGGCCCGGGTTAACTATGGCTACACCTTC.

This chain connects TRBV12-3 or TRBV12-4 to TRBJ1-2; D is uncertain. The CDR3 covers 13 residues. Trimming shortened V by 4 bases and J by 8 bases, and 14 bases separated the two germline ends. In nucleotides, the CDR3 is TGTGCCAGCAGTTCCAGCGGGGTGGGCGGCTACACCTTC. Translated, it gives CASSSSGVGGYTF.

This clonotype was found a few times. The genes are TRBV12-3 or TRBV12-4 and TRBJ1-5; a weak D match, TRBD1 (5 bases). The CDR3 length is 15 residues. Trimming removed 6 bases from V and 4 bases from J, with 16 bases in between. Here the CDR3 reads CASRPSQEGNQPQHF. The CDR3, as DNA: TGTGCCAGCAGACCGTCACAGGAGGGGAATCAGCCCCAGCATTTT.

The rearrangement joins TRBV29-1 to TRBJ2-3; possible D gene TRBD2, 5 bases. The CDR3 consists of 14 residues. The germline V gene has CDR1 SQVTM and CDR2 ANQGSEA. Trimming stripped 6 bases from V and 2 bases from J, with 15 bases between. In nucleotides, the CDR3 is TGCAGCGTGGGGAGCGGAAGACTCACAGATACGCAGTATTTT. It specifies CSVGSGRLTDTQYF.

The V call is TRBV6-1, the J call TRBJ1-5, with D possibly TRBD1 on 5 matching bases. CDR1 is MNHNS and CDR2 is SASEGT in the germline V gene. Between the trimmed V and J ends, which lost 5 bases and 3 bases, there was a span of 14 bases. The length of the CDR3 is 15 residues. CDR3 sequence reads: CASSLTAGTNQPQHF. In DNA, the CDR3 is TGTGCCAGCAGTTTGACAGCGGGTACCAATCAGCCCCAGCATTTT.

The gene calls are TRBV18 and TRBJ1-2, with D uncertain. The length of the CDR3 is 14 residues. Germline CDR1 is KGHSH and CDR2 is LQKENI. The V gene lost 3 bases and the J gene lost 4 bases, with 12 bases spanning the gap. The CDR3: CASSPAEVAYGYTF. For the CDR3, the DNA is TGTGCCAGCTCACCCGCAGAGGTGGCCTATGGCTACACCTTC.

The chain has TRBV12-3 or TRBV12-4 and TRBJ2-1; D ambiguous. The ends were cut back, 8 bases at V and 4 bases at J, with 9 bases in the middle. This CDR3 is 12 amino acids long. CDR3 sequence: CASGHEYNEQFF. Here the CDR3 DNA reads TGTGCCAGCGGGCACGAGTACAATGAGCAGTTCTTC.

The rearrangement joins TRBV6-6 to TRBJ2-5; 9 positions match TRBD2. The germline V gene encodes CDR1 MNHNY and CDR2 SVGAGI (reference sequence). The CDR3 loop spans 16 amino acids. The junction had 6 bases not matched to a gene; V was cut back by 0 bases and J by 4 bases. CDR3 nucleotides: TGTGCCAGCAGTTACTCGTCTAGCGGGGATGGAGAGACCCAGTACTTC. It translates to CASSYSSSGDGETQYF.